One sample yielded the 23 T cell receptor beta chains listed below, sequenced in a study of blood T cell repertoires in COVID-19. The data were produced by immunoSEQ multiplex PCR, yet TCRdb's version contains in-frame clones alone and is incomplete. The sample has 120,000 to 150,000 clones, 85% seen once. The specimen sequenced was peripheral blood. These receptors all come from a woman in her thirties or forties with active or convalescent COVID-19.

The gene calls are TRBV6-5 and TRBJ1-5; TRBD1 might be the D (5 bases). V lost 4 bases and J lost 6, with 13 bases in between. Germline CDR1 MNHEY, CDR2 SVGAGI. The CDR3 totals 14 residues. CDR3 residues: CASSSAGRSQPQHF. The CDR3 region has the DNA TGTGCCAGCAGTTCCGCAGGGCGTAGTCAGCCCCAGCATTTT.

V is TRBV11-2 and J is TRBJ1-5, with D unclear. CDR3 size: 14 residues. V was cut by 0 bases and J by 7 bases, with 10 bases left in between. Germline V CDR1 and CDR2: SGHAT, FQNNGV. DNA of the CDR3: TGTGCCAGCAGCTTAGAGGGCGGGGTGCAGCCCCAGCATTTT. It codes for CASSLEGGVQPQHF.

As DNA, the CDR3 is TGTGCCAGCAGCCACACGGGTTTTGGGTACGAGCAGTACTTC. It encodes CASSHTGFGYEQYF. The V call is TRBV3-1 (or the pseudogene TRBV3-2), the J call TRBJ2-7; no definite D call. CDR3 length: 14 residues. Trimming cost V 3 bases and J 4 bases, with 13 bases left between them. Germline V gene sequence: CDR1 LGHDT, CDR2 YNNKEL (reference sequence).

This clone was counted between two and nine times. V usage is TRBV5-1 and J usage is TRBJ2-1; D may be TRBD1 (6 bases). Trimming stripped 4 bases from V and 5 bases from J, with 16 bases between. Germline V CDR1 and CDR2: SGHRS, YFSETQ. The CDR3 length is 15 residues. CDR3 nucleotide sequence: TGCGCCAGCAGCCCCCCCCAGGGGTGGGACAATGAGCAGTTCTTC. Translated: CASSPPQGWDNEQFF.

V gene TRBV30 combines with J gene TRBJ1-6, with D tentatively TRBD1 (6 bases). The V and J ends lost 1 base and 9 bases respectively, with 7 bases between them. Per germline, CDR1 GTSNPN and CDR2 SVGIG (reference sequence). The CDR3 is 12 residues long. In nucleotides, the CDR3 is TGTGCCTGGAGTGACAGGGTTTCACCCCTCCACTTT. Its protein product is CAWSDRVSPLHF.

The V call is TRBV19, the J call TRBJ1-2; weak D call: TRBD1 (5 bases). Germline CDR1 is LNHDA and CDR2 is SQIVND (reference sequence). V lost 6 bases and J lost 8, with 16 bases in between. The CDR3 length is 13 residues. The CDR3 region has the DNA TGTGCCAGTAGGGCGCGGGGGGGAAGCGGCTACACCTTC. Amino acids: CASRARGGSGYTF.

This clone was recorded once. The chain uses TRBV2 and TRBJ1-1, with D perhaps TRBD1 (5 bases). The germline gives CDR1 SNHLY, CDR2 FYNNEI. Trimming took off 6 bases at V and 0 bases at J, with 8 bases between the two ends. The CDR3 length is 13 residues. DNA for the CDR3: TGTGCCAGCAGAAAGGGGATGAACACTGAAGCTTTCTTT. It specifies CASRKGMNTEAFF.

J is TRBJ1-2 and V is TRBV25-1, with 8 positions matching TRBD1. The CDR3 loop spans 13 amino acids. Germline loops: CDR1 MGHDK, CDR2 SYGVNS. Trimming cost V 5 bases and J 3 bases; bases outside gene matches: 2. The CDR3 sequence is CASSQGAYYGYTF. Written as DNA, the CDR3 is TGTGCCAGCAGTCAGGGGGCGTACTATGGCTACACCTTC.

CDR3 DNA: TGTGCCAGCCTAGGCACAGATACGCAGTATTTT. The encoded protein is CASLGTDTQYF. The chain couples TRBV27 to TRBJ2-3; no reliable D call. V was pared by 8 bases and J by 1 base, with 4 bases between. From germline, CDR1 is MNHEY and CDR2 SMNVEV (reference sequence). This CDR3 contains 11 residues.

V gene TRBV27 combines with J gene TRBJ1-1; D is perhaps TRBD1 (5 bases). This CDR3 spans 13 amino acids. CDR1 and CDR2 (germline): MNHEY, SMNVEV (reference sequence). V lost 3 bases and J lost 11, with 16 bases in between. CDR3 in DNA: TGTGCCAGCAGTTTGGGGGGTTGGGACCGGGCTTTCTTT. Translated, it gives CASSLGGWDRAFF.

This chain joins TRBV3-1 (or the pseudogene TRBV3-2) and TRBJ1-4; tentative D call: TRBD1 (5 bases). V dropped 1 base and J dropped 4 bases, with 16 bases sitting between them. Germline CDR1 LGHDT, CDR2 YNNKEL (reference sequence). The CDR3 extends over 17 amino acids. The DNA of the CDR3 is TGTGCCAGCAGCCAAGTTCTGGGGCAGGGCCGTAATGAAAAACTGTTTTTT. Translated, it gives CASSQVLGQGRNEKLFF.

This clone was recorded only once. The rearrangement uses TRBV18 and TRBJ1-1; a possible D gene is TRBD1 (6 bases). The CDR3 has 14 amino acids. The V end lost 3 bases, the J end lost 5 bases, and 13 bases lay between the germline ends. CDR1 KGHSH and CDR2 LQKENI come from the germline V gene. In nucleotides, the CDR3 is TGTGCCAGCTCACCCTCGCAAAGGGGGACTGAAGCTTTCTTT. As protein: CASSPSQRGTEAFF.

The V gene is TRBV2, the J gene TRBJ2-2; D uncertain. V dropped 4 bases and J dropped 3 bases, with 9 bases sitting between them. Germline assignment: CDR1 SNHLY and CDR2 FYNNEI. This CDR3 is built from 14 residues. As DNA, the CDR3 is TGTGCCAGCAGTGTATCAGGATACACCGGGGAGCTGTTTTTT. It specifies CASSVSGYTGELFF.

This clone was found once. This rearrangement joins TRBV28 to TRBJ2-1; possibly TRBD2 for D (5 bases). The germline CDR1 and CDR2 sequences are MDHEN and SYDVKM. The CDR3 length is 15 residues. Trimming cost V 8 bases and J 0 bases, with 14 bases left between them. CDR3 DNA: TGTGCCAGCCGACGCGGGCGGCCCTCCTACAATGAGCAGTTCTTC. This sequence encodes CASRRGRPSYNEQFF.

The chain couples TRBV2 to TRBJ2-6; D is perhaps TRBD2 (6 bases). The length of the CDR3 is 16 residues. The ends were cut back, 11 bases at V and 0 bases at J, with 17 bases in the middle. Per germline, CDR1 SNHLY and CDR2 FYNNEI. In nucleotides, the CDR3 is TGTGCCGGACGGAGGGACCTCTCCTCTGGGGCCAACGTCCTGACTTTC. This gives the protein CAGRRDLSSGANVLTF.

The sample holds one count of this clone. The V and J genes are TRBV5-6 and TRBJ1-2; D gene unclear. This CDR3 region has 14 residues. The germline gives CDR1 SGHDT, CDR2 YYEEEE. V lost 2 bases and J 0 bases, leaving 8 bases between the germline ends. The CDR3 reads CASSFQVSNYGYTF. In DNA form, the CDR3 reads TGTGCCAGCAGCTTCCAGGTCTCTAACTATGGCTACACCTTC.

This rearrangement joins TRBV30 to TRBJ1-3, with a tentative D call TRBD1 (5 bases). The CDR3 is made up of 14 amino acids. Germline V gives CDR1 GTSNPN, CDR2 SVGIG (reference sequence). Trimming took 0 bases from V and 4 from J, leaving 10 bases between them. The CDR3 DNA reads as TGTGCCTGGAGTGTGGGGCTTGGAGGAAACACCATATATTTT. Amino acid sequence: CAWSVGLGGNTIYF.

The sample holds a few counts of this clone. This chain connects TRBV28 to TRBJ1-6; 7 bases match TRBD1. V shed 0 bases and J 10 bases; nucleotides not matched to a gene: 9. The CDR3 runs 16 residues. Germline loops: CDR1 MDHEN, CDR2 SYDVKM. CDR3 amino acids: CASSLWGTGAGSPLHF. CDR3 nucleotides: TGTGCCAGCAGTTTATGGGGAACAGGGGCGGGATCACCCCTCCACTTT.

The CDR3, as DNA: TGTGCCAGCAGCTTGGGCTCGGGGTTTAACCCCTCCGAGCAGTACTTC. This translates into CASSLGSGFNPSEQYF. The chain links TRBV5-6 to TRBJ2-7; D perhaps matches TRBD2 (5 bases). The V end lost 0 bases, the J end lost 6 bases, and 19 bases lay between the germline ends. Germline assignment: CDR1 SGHDT and CDR2 YYEEEE. CDR3 length: 16 amino acids.

This clone showed up just a few times. The chain carries TRBV25-1 and TRBJ1-3; D may be TRBD1 (5 bases). Germline CDR1 reads MGHDK; CDR2 reads SYGVNS. V shed 7 bases and J shed 2 bases, with 12 bases lying between them. This CDR3 is 14 amino acids long. The DNA for the CDR3 is TGTGCCAGCACCCAGGGAGGGGCTGGAAACACCATATATTTT. Encoded protein: CASTQGGAGNTIYF.

This clone was recorded once. The chain is built from TRBV28 and TRBJ1-2; TRBD1 aligns across 9 bases. Per the germline V gene, CDR1 is MDHEN and CDR2 is SYDVKM. The J segment lost 2 bases and the V segment lost 8 bases, leaving 6 bases of the junction unmatched. This CDR3 has 14 residues. The CDR3 spells CASRQGVRNYGYTF. In DNA, the CDR3 is TGTGCCAGCCGACAGGGGGTCCGAAACTATGGCTACACCTTC.

For the CDR3, the DNA is TGTGCCAGCAGCCCGGGACTAGCGGAAGGCTACGAGCAGTACTTC. Its protein is CASSPGLAEGYEQYF. This rearrangement joins TRBV3-1 (or the pseudogene TRBV3-2) to TRBJ2-7; 11 positions agree with TRBD2. Germline V gene data show CDR1 as LGHDT and CDR2 as YNNKEL (reference sequence). Trimming removed 4 bases from V and 3 bases from J; junction bases left unmatched: 5. The CDR3 is 15 amino acids.

V is TRBV18 and J is TRBJ2-7; TRBD2 matches 15 bases. The CDR3 runs 16 residues. Germline loops: CDR1 KGHSH, CDR2 LQKENI. V dropped 4 bases and J dropped 3; count of bases not matched to a gene: 4. CDR3 amino acids: CASSLPGLAGGYEQYF. DNA for the CDR3: TGTGCCAGCTCACTCCCGGGACTAGCGGGAGGCTACGAGCAGTACTTC.